This T cell receptor beta chain was documented in a study of blood T cells in healthy people across ages. A sample-barcoded 5' primer and a J-beta primer mix were used in a second PCR of about 6 to 12 cycles. TCRdb re-analysed the 5' RACE reads in MiXCR, keeping a single row per CDR3 protein. The repertoire holds 1,300,000 or so distinct CDR3 sequences, with around 55% as singletons. The ends lost 4 bases at V and 1 base at J; junction bases unmatched: 4. Per germline, CDR1 SGHTA and CDR2 FQGNSA. The CDR3 has 15 amino acids. This sequence joins TRBV7-2 and TRBJ2-3; 8 bases are a match to TRBD2. The specimen was blood. This clonotype originated in a man younger than 35 in good health. As DNA, the CDR3 is TGTGCCAGCAGCTCCAAAGCGGGAGGCACAGATACGCAGTATTTT. It encodes CASSSKAGGTDTQYF.